This T cell receptor (beta chain) was recovered during a study of blood T cell repertoires in COVID-19. Study background: Acute-phase and convalescent COVID-19 samples originated in the United States, Italy and Spain. PBMCs, B-cell-depleted T cells, or T cells were the source of the cDNA or gDNA that made up the material.

Germline trimming cut 7 bases from V and 3 bases from J; bases unmatched to any gene: 10. Germline V CDR1 and CDR2: SGHRS, YFSETQ. The CDR3 runs 17 residues. This clone appeared once. Study processing details: Reference gene primer amplification gave estimated nucleated cell counts. The table came from immunoSEQ multiplex PCR; TCRdb's copy has only in-frame clones and leaves some out. The DNA gave D and trimming, while V, J and clone size come from that table. The sample records a few hundred thousand clones, more than 75% being singletons. This clonotype was obtained from a woman aged 45-65 years who had recovered from COVID-19. Sample: peripheral blood. This sequence joins TRBV5-1 and TRBJ2-5; 15 positions match TRBD2. CDR3 in amino acids: CASGWTSGRGEKETQYF. In DNA form, the CDR3 reads TGCGCCAGCGGTTGGACTAGCGGGAGGGGTGAGAAAGAGACCCAGTACTTC. Variable domain in full (rest from reference TRBV5-1 and TRBJ2-5): KAGVTQTPRYLIKTRGQQVTLSCSPISGHRSVSWYQQTPGQGLQFLFEYFSETQRNKGNFPGRFSGRQFSNSRSEMNVSTLELGDSALYLCASGWTSGRGEKETQYFGPGTRLLVL.